This entry concerns a single T cell receptor (beta chain). This sample stems from a study of OX40 agonist ivuxolimab in advanced cancers. On the study more broadly: The study treated patients with ivuxolimab, an agonistic anti-OX40 (CD134) antibody. Participants, around 80% male, averaged approximately 65 years of age, ranging from about 20 to 80. Partial responses were achieved by three patients, one with hepatocellular carcinoma and two with cutaneous melanoma.

CDR1 SGHTA and CDR2 FQGNSA come from the germline V gene. The CDR3 consists of 16 residues. J was trimmed by 8 bases and V by 4 bases; bases with no gene match: 8. Only in-frame clones appear in the TCRdb table, and some are missing; sequencing was by immunoSEQ multiplex PCR. The sample carries more than 20,000 clones, about 90% recorded once. Sequenced here: CD4+ or CD8+ T cells sorted from blood, sampled in a trial of the OX40 agonist ivuxolimab. V and J are TRBV7-2 and TRBJ2-1; 13 bases agree with TRBD2. The clonotype originates from an adult with an advanced solid tumor such as melanoma, head and neck, liver or kidney cancer. This CDR3 is CASSSPGLAGADEQFF. CDR3 coding DNA: TGTGCCAGCAGCTCGCCCGGACTAGCGGGAGCCGATGAGCAGTTCTTC.